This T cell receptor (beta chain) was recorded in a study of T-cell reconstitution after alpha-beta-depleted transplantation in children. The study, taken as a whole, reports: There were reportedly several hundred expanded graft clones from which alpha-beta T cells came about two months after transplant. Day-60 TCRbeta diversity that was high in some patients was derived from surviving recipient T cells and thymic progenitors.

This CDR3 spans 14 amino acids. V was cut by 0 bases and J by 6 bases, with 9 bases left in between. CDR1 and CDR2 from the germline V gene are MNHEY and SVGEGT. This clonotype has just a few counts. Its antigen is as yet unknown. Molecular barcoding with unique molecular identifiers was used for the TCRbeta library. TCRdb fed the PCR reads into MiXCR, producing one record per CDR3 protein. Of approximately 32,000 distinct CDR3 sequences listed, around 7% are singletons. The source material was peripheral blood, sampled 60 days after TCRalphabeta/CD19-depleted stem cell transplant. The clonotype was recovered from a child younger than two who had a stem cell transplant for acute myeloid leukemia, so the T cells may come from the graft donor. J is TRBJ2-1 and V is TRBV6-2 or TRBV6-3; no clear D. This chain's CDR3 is CASSYSSRGNEQFF. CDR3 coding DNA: TGTGCCAGCAGTTACTCCAGCCGAGGCAATGAGCAGTTCTTC.